Described below is a single T cell receptor (beta chain) sequence and its context. Its target is not known. Primers for the PCR totalled 60 Vbeta and 13 Jbeta. Using immunoSEQ multiplex PCR, the repertoire was profiled, and TCRdb retains in-frame clones only, with some absent. The sample's table shows about 130,000 clones. These data belong to a study of cytomegalovirus exposure and HLA in healthy donors. Broader study findings: Later on, analysis showed that most CMV-associated TCR beta chains appeared to be HLA-restricted.

The germline V gene encodes CDR1 MGHRA and CDR2 YSYEKL. Trimming removed 5 bases from V and 2 bases from J; junction bases left unmatched: 6. The CDR3 is made up of 15 amino acids. The sequencing input was PBMCs. The TCR comes from a man aged 18 to 29 in good health and CMV-seronegative. The chain combines TRBV4-1 with TRBJ2-7; 10 bases are shared with TRBD2. CDR3 residues: CASSSQSGRAYEQYF. The CDR3 DNA sequence: TGCGCCAGCAGCTCTCAAAGCGGGAGGGCCTACGAGCAGTACTTC.